This entry lists 30 T cell receptor beta chains sequenced from one sample in a study of T cell responses to AZD1222 COVID-19 vaccine. Using immunoSEQ multiplex PCR, the repertoire was profiled, and TCRdb retains in-frame clones only, with some absent. The repertoire consists of roughly 130,000 clones, with 75% to 90% occurring once and the leading ten covering under 2%. The input for sequencing was peripheral blood, taken on day 0 of AZD1222 vaccination. The source of these receptors is an adult in good health.

J is TRBJ1-2 and V is TRBV6-5; no definite D call. Germline V gene lookup returns CDR1 MNHEY and CDR2 SVGAGI. Trimming left V 2 bases short and J 5 bases short, with 12 bases between. The CDR3 consists of 14 residues. DNA of the CDR3: TGTGCCAGCAGTTACCGAGACGGACGTTATGGCTACACCTTC. Amino acid sequence: CASSYRDGRYGYTF.

The chain joins TRBV5-4 to TRBJ2-2; a weak D match, TRBD1 (6 bases). Per the germline V gene, CDR1 is SGHNT and CDR2 is YYREEE (reference sequence). This CDR3 region has 14 residues. Trimming stripped 0 bases from V and 5 bases from J, with 8 bases between. This CDR3 reads CASSLAQGTGELFF. In nucleotides, the CDR3 is TGTGCCAGCAGCTTGGCTCAGGGGACCGGGGAGCTGTTTTTT.

The chain joins TRBV4-3 to TRBJ1-5, with 7 bases identical to TRBD1. The CDR3 has 16 residues. Trimming cost V 0 bases and J 1 base; bases outside gene matches: 3. Germline V CDR1 and CDR2: LGHNA, YSLEER. The CDR3 loop reads CASSQDTGASNQPQHF. For the CDR3, the DNA is TGCGCCAGCAGCCAAGATACAGGGGCGAGCAATCAGCCCCAGCATTTT.

The V and J genes are TRBV30 and TRBJ2-3; 8 nucleotides line up with TRBD2. CDR3 length equals 15 residues. Germline V gives CDR1 GTSNPN, CDR2 SVGIG (reference sequence). The V gene end was trimmed by 4 bases and the J gene end by 5 bases; junction bases not matched to a gene: 11. The DNA of the CDR3 is TGTGCCTGGACCCGGGGGGGGCGAAAGGTAGATACGCAGTATTTT. It specifies CAWTRGGRKVDTQYF.

CDR3 sequence: CASSPQTGQANYGYTF. DNA of the CDR3: TGTGCCAGCAGCCCCCAGACAGGGCAAGCTAACTATGGCTACACCTTC. The chain employs TRBV5-4 and TRBJ1-2; 7 bases line up with TRBD1. The CDR3 runs to 16 residues. Looked up from germline, CDR1 is SGHNT and CDR2 is YYREEE (reference sequence). Losses at the gene ends were 4 bases for V and 0 bases for J; bases not matched to a gene: 9.

The chain links TRBV5-1 to TRBJ2-6, with TRBD1 matching 9 bases. V lost 9 bases, J lost 2 bases, and 15 bases stayed unmatched. Germline V CDR1 and CDR2: SGHRS, YFSETQ. The CDR3 runs 18 residues. The CDR3 reads CATHDPGQGHAGANVLTF. The CDR3 nucleotides are TGCGCCACCCATGATCCGGGACAGGGACATGCTGGGGCCAACGTCCTGACTTTC.

This chain uses TRBV19 with TRBJ2-7; 8 nucleotides align to TRBD2. This CDR3 is 15 amino acids long. Looked up from germline, CDR1 is LNHDA and CDR2 is SQIVND (reference sequence). V lost 3 bases, J lost 1 base, and 5 bases stayed unmatched. The CDR3 region is CASSMEAGVSYEQYF. The DNA for the CDR3 is TGTGCCAGTAGTATGGAAGCGGGGGTTTCCTACGAGCAGTACTTC.

The chain employs TRBV3-1 (or the pseudogene TRBV3-2) and TRBJ2-3, with 8 nucleotides matching TRBD2. CDR3 length equals 18 residues. The germline V gene has CDR1 LGHDT and CDR2 YNNKEL (reference sequence). J gave up 3 bases and V 1 base, and 12 bases lay outside the gene matches. The CDR3 loop reads CASSQASGRTLGTDTQYF. As DNA, the CDR3 is TGTGCCAGCAGCCAAGCTAGCGGGCGGACCCTAGGGACAGATACGCAGTATTTT.

This clone came up once. This chain links TRBV12-5 with TRBJ2-3; no definite D call. Between the trimmed V and J ends, which lost 1 base and 6 bases, there was a span of 14 bases. Germline V gene lookup returns CDR1 LGHNT and CDR2 FRNRAP. The CDR3 covers 15 residues. This CDR3 reads CASGLDLPGRDTQYF. The CDR3 DNA is TGTGCTAGTGGTTTGGACCTCCCCGGCCGCGATACGCAGTATTTT.

DNA for the CDR3: TGTGCCAGCAGCGGGCTTCAGGGAGGTTATGAAAAACTGTTTTTT. As protein: CASSGLQGGYEKLFF. V usage is TRBV9 and J usage is TRBJ1-4, with a tentative D call TRBD1 (5 bases). The CDR3 consists of 15 residues. Germline V gene sequence: CDR1 SGDLS, CDR2 YYNGEE. V lost 3 bases and J 6 bases, leaving 15 bases between the germline ends.

In this sample, this clone turned up once. The V gene is TRBV7-2, the J gene TRBJ1-1; D gene ambiguous. V was clipped by 3 bases and J by 1 base, with 9 bases between them. Germline-derived CDR1 and CDR2 are SGHTA and FQGNSA. The CDR3 runs 14 residues. CDR3 protein: CASSFQDGNTEAFF. In nucleotides, the CDR3 is TGTGCCAGCAGCTTCCAAGACGGGAACACTGAAGCTTTCTTT.

The chain couples TRBV12-3 or TRBV12-4 to TRBJ1-6; D is uncertain. Between the trimmed V and J ends, which lost 6 bases and 13 bases, there was a span of 16 bases. This CDR3 region has 13 residues. The CDR3 nucleotides are TGTGCCAGCAGCCTCAGGCCTGAACGGCCCCTCCACTTT. It encodes CASSLRPERPLHF.

The chain combines TRBV24-1 with TRBJ2-1, with 7 bases lining up with TRBD2. The V gene's germline CDR1 is KGHDR and CDR2 SFDVKD. Trimming at V came to 4 bases and at J to 12 bases, leaving 14 bases not matched to a gene. The CDR3 totals 15 residues. The CDR3 region has the DNA TGTGCCACCAGTGACCCTGGGACTACCCGTTACGGGCAGTTCTTC. As protein: CATSDPGTTRYGQFF.

V usage is TRBV11-2 and J usage is TRBJ2-5, with D maybe TRBD2 (6 bases). This CDR3 is built from 16 residues. Germline CDR1 reads SGHAT; CDR2 reads FQNNGV. V lost 3 bases and J lost 9, with 23 bases in between. The CDR3 reads CASSFPRGTDLRAQYF. As DNA, the CDR3 is TGTGCCAGCAGCTTCCCCCGGGGGACCGACCTACGAGCCCAGTACTTC.

This rearrangement joins TRBV4-2 to TRBJ1-3; D not certain. The CDR3 has 11 residues. V lost 0 bases and J lost 10, with 4 bases in between. Per the germline V gene, CDR1 is LGHNA and CDR2 is YNFKEQ. CDR3 amino acids: CASSQDSTIYF. CDR3 DNA: TGTGCCAGCAGCCAAGATTCGACCATATATTTT.

J is TRBJ2-4 and V is TRBV9; D gene unclear. The CDR3 totals 15 residues. V lost 3 bases and J lost 2, with 12 bases in between. Germline V gene data show CDR1 as SGDLS and CDR2 as YYNGEE. The CDR3 here is CASSATQGSKNIQYF. The CDR3 DNA reads TGTGCCAGCAGCGCCACCCAAGGTTCCAAAAACATTCAGTACTTC. Using reference TRBV9 and TRBJ2-4 for the parts outside the CDR3, the full variable domain is DSGVTQTPKHLITATGQRVTLRCSPRSGDLSVYWYQQSLDQGLQFLIQYYNGEERAKGNILERFSAQQFPDLHSELNLSSLELGDSALYFCASSATQGSKNIQYFGAGTRLSVL.

The chain carries TRBV21-1 and TRBJ1-1. TRBV21-1 is flagged as a pseudogene. The CDR3 loop spans 15 amino acids. CDR3 sequence (DNA): TGTGCCAGCAGCAAAGCATTCGGGAGGAACACTGAAGCTTTCTTT. Residues: CASSKAFGRNTEAFF.

This chain links TRBV11-3 with TRBJ2-7, with 8 positions matching TRBD1. The CDR3 has 16 residues. Trimming took 1 base from V and 6 from J; bases not matched to a gene: 11. Germline V gives CDR1 SGHNT, CDR2 YENEEA. The CDR3 region is CASSLGQGAPESEQYF. Here the CDR3 DNA reads TGTGCCAGCAGCTTAGGGCAGGGGGCCCCCGAATCCGAGCAGTACTTC. Together with reference TRBV11-3 and TRBJ2-7, the CDR3 gives the full variable domain: EAGVVQSPRYKIIEKKQPVAFWCNPISGHNTLYWYLQNLGQGPELLIRYENEEAVDDSQLPKDRFSAERLKGVDSTLKIQPAELGDSAVYLCASSLGQGAPESEQYFGPGTRLTVT.

This clone was detected a few times. The J gene is TRBJ1-2, the V gene TRBV3-1 (or the pseudogene TRBV3-2); D might be TRBD1 (5 bases). This CDR3 has 14 amino acids. Germline V gives CDR1 LGHDT, CDR2 YNNKEL (reference sequence). V was cut by 4 bases and J by 4 bases, with 13 bases left in between. CDR3 loop: CASSLPGPFYGYTF. CDR3 DNA: TGTGCCAGCAGCCTTCCGGGGCCCTTCTATGGCTACACCTTC.

V gene TRBV4-3 combines with J gene TRBJ1-5; TRBD1 aligns across 7 bases. Trimming removed 0 bases from V and 3 bases from J; junction bases left unmatched: 5. Germline V gene sequence: CDR1 LGHNA, CDR2 YSLEER. The CDR3 contains 16 residues. The CDR3 DNA follows: TGCGCCAGCAGCCAAGAATGGACAGGCTACAATCAGCCCCAGCATTTT. Its translation is CASSQEWTGYNQPQHF.

The chain links TRBV13 to TRBJ1-4, with D perhaps matching TRBD1 (5 bases). Germline loops: CDR1 PRHDT, CDR2 FYEKMQ (reference sequence). The CDR3 totals 13 residues. Between the trimmed V and J ends, which lost 2 bases and 6 bases, there was a span of 7 bases. CDR3 in amino acids: CASSLLGDEKLFF. The CDR3 nucleotides are TGTGCCAGCAGCTTATTGGGGGATGAAAAACTGTTTTTT.

This clone has just one count. The gene calls are TRBV11-1 and TRBJ2-5; D might be TRBD1 (5 bases). The V end lost 6 bases, the J end lost 4 bases, and 12 bases lay between the germline ends. The CDR3 runs 13 residues. CDR1 is SGHAT, CDR2 FQDESV, per germline (reference sequence). CDR3 coding DNA: TGTGCCAGCAGGAGAGACCAGGGAGAGACCCAGTACTTC. This encodes CASRRDQGETQYF.

The chain is built from TRBV5-4 and TRBJ2-7; TRBD1 agrees at 9 bases. V lost 3 bases, J lost 2 bases, and 6 bases stayed unmatched. Germline CDR1 reads SGHNT; CDR2 reads YYREEE (reference sequence). The CDR3 sequence is 15 residues long. CDR3 nucleotides: TGTGCCAGCAGCTCGACTCGGACAGGGGCCTACGAGCAGTACTTC. Its translation: CASSSTRTGAYEQYF. The full variable domain, rest sourced from reference TRBV5-4 and TRBJ2-7, is ETGVTQSPTHLIKTRGQQVTLRCSSQSGHNTVSWYQQALGQGPQFIFQYYREEENGRGNFPPRFSGLQFPNYSSELNVNALELDDSALYLCASSSTRTGAYEQYFGPGTRLTVT.

The chain is built from TRBV7-3 and TRBJ1-6; 7 bases match TRBD1. The V gene's germline CDR1 is SGHTA and CDR2 FQGTGA. J lost 7 bases, V lost 5 bases, and 20 bases had no gene match. This CDR3 has 19 amino acids. The chain's CDR3 is CASSPTILRQGGGNSPLHF. As DNA, the CDR3 is TGTGCCAGCAGCCCCACTATTTTACGACAGGGCGGGGGGAATTCACCCCTCCACTTT.

The chain is built from TRBV7-6 and TRBJ2-7; the match to TRBD2 covers 8 bases. The CDR3 extends over 16 amino acids. The V and J ends lost 5 bases and 2 bases, in that order; junction bases with no gene match: 11. The germline gives CDR1 SGHVS, CDR2 FNYEAQ. This chain's CDR3 is CASSPEGSGTPYEQYF. CDR3 nucleotide sequence: TGTGCCAGCAGCCCTGAAGGTAGCGGGACCCCCTACGAGCAGTACTTC.

The genes are TRBV5-1 and TRBJ2-1, with TRBD1 matching over 9 bases. Germline lookup yields CDR1 SGHRS and CDR2 YFSETQ. V lost 5 bases and J lost 4; bases outside the gene matches: 1. The CDR3 is made up of 13 amino acids. The CDR3 region is CASRGQGYNEQFF. The CDR3 nucleotides read TGCGCCAGCAGGGGACAGGGATACAATGAGCAGTTCTTC.

The chain employs TRBV6-5 and TRBJ1-1, with D possibly matching TRBD1 (6 bases). The CDR3 totals 12 residues. The V gene's germline CDR1 is MNHEY and CDR2 SVGAGI. The V and J ends lost 2 bases and 7 bases respectively, with 8 bases between them. The chain's CDR3 is CASSYQQGEAFF. CDR3 in DNA: TGTGCCAGCAGTTACCAACAGGGTGAAGCTTTCTTT.

The CDR3 DNA sequence: TGTGCCAGCAGCTCTTACCTATTCGAGCTAGCGGGCTCCTACAATGAGCAGTTCTTC. Amino acid sequence: CASSSYLFELAGSYNEQFF. The genes are TRBV5-4 and TRBJ2-1; 8 bases are a match to TRBD2. Per the germline V gene, CDR1 is SGHNT and CDR2 is YYREEE (reference sequence). Trimming cost V 3 bases and J 0 bases; bases outside gene matches: 14. The CDR3 covers 19 residues. Based on the CDR3 plus reference TRBV5-4 and TRBJ2-1, the full variable domain is ETGVTQSPTHLIKTRGQQVTLRCSSQSGHNTVSWYQQALGQGPQFIFQYYREEENGRGNFPPRFSGLQFPNYSSELNVNALELDDSALYLCASSSYLFELAGSYNEQFFGPGTRLTVL.

The chain has TRBV11-3 and TRBJ1-2; D call uncertain. Germline V gene data show CDR1 as SGHNT and CDR2 as YENEEA. Trimming pared 3 bases from V and 0 bases from J, leaving 8 bases between. The CDR3 has 14 residues. CDR3: CASSFPPSNYGYTF. The CDR3, as DNA: TGTGCCAGCAGCTTCCCGCCTTCTAACTATGGCTACACCTTC.

The gene calls are TRBV4-1 and TRBJ1-2; no definite D call. The CDR3 is 14 residues long. The germline V gene encodes CDR1 MGHRA and CDR2 YSYEKL. V was trimmed by 4 bases and J by 3 bases, leaving 12 bases between them. Here the CDR3 reads CASSLERAHYGYTF. In DNA form, the CDR3 reads TGCGCCAGCAGCCTGGAAAGGGCCCACTATGGCTACACCTTC.